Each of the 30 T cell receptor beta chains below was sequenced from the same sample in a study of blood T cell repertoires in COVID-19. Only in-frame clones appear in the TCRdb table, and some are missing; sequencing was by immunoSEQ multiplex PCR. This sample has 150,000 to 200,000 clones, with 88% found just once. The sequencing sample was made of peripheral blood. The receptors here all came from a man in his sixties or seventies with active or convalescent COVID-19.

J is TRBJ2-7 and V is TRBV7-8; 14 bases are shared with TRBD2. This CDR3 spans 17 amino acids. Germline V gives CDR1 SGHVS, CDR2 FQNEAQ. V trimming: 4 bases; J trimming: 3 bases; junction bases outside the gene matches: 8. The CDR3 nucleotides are TGTGCCAGCAGCTCCGGACTAGCGGGAGGTCTCTACTACGAGCAGTACTTC. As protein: CASSSGLAGGLYYEQYF.

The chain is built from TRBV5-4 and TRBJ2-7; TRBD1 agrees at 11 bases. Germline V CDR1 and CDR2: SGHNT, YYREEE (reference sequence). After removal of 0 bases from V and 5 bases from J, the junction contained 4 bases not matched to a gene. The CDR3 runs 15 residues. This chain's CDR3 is CASSLVGQGANEQYF. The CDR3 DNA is TGTGCCAGCAGCTTGGTAGGACAGGGGGCGAACGAGCAGTACTTC.

CDR3 bases: TGTGCCAGCAAAACCGAAGACAGCTACAATGAGCAGTTCTTC. Encoded protein: CASKTEDSYNEQFF. The V gene is TRBV6-5, the J gene TRBJ2-1; D possibly corresponds to TRBD1 (5 bases). V was clipped by 7 bases and J by 3 bases, with 13 bases between them. The length of the CDR3 is 14 residues. The germline V gene has CDR1 MNHEY and CDR2 SVGAGI.

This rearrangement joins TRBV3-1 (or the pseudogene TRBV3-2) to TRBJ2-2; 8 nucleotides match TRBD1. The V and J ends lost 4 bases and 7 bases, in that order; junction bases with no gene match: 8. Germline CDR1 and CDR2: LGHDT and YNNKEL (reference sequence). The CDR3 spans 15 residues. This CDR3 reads CASSPGQDSGGELFF. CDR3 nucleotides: TGTGCCAGCAGCCCGGGACAGGACAGTGGCGGGGAGCTGTTTTTT.

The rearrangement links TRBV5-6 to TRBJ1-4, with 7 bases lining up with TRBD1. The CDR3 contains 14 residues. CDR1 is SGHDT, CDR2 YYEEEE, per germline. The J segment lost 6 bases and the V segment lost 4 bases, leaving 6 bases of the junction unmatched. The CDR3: CASSPGTEDEKLFF. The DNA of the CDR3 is TGTGCCAGCAGCCCCGGGACAGAAGATGAAAAACTGTTTTTT.

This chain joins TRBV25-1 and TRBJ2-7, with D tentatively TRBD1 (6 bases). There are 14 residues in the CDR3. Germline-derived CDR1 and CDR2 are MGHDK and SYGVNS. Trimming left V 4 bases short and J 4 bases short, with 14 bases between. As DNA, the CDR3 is TGTGCCAGCAGTGTTCTGGGGGCTTTGTACGAGCAGTACTTC. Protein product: CASSVLGALYEQYF.

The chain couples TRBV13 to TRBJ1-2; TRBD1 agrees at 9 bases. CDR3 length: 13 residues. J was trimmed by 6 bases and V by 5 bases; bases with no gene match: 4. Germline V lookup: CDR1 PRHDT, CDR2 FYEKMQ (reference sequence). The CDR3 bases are TGTGCCAGCAGCCCCGGACAGGGGAATGGCTACACCTTC. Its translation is CASSPGQGNGYTF.

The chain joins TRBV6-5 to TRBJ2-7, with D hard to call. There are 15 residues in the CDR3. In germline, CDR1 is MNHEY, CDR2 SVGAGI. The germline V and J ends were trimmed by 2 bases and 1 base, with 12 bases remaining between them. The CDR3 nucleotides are TGTGCCAGCAGTTACGCCGCAGGTGAATCCTACGAGCAGTACTTC. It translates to CASSYAAGESYEQYF.

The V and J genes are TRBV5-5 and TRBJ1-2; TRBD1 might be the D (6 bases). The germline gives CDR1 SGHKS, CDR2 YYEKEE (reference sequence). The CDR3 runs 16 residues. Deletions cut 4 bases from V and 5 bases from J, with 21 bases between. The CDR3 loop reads CASSLPTWQGSYGYTF. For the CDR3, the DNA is TGTGCCAGCAGCCTCCCCACATGGCAGGGGTCGTATGGCTACACCTTC.

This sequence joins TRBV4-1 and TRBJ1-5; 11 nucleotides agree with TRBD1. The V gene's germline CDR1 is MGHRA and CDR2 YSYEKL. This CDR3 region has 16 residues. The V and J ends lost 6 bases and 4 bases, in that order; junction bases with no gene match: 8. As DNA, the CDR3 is TGCGCCAGCAGTCCAACCGGGACAGGGGGGAATCAGCCCCAGCATTTT. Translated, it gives CASSPTGTGGNQPQHF.

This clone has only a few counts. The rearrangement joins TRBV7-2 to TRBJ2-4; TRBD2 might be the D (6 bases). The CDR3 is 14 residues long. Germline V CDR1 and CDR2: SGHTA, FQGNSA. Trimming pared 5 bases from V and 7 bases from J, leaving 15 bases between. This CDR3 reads CASSRELPDNIQYF. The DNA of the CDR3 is TGTGCCAGCAGCCGGGAGCTACCCGACAACATTCAGTACTTC.

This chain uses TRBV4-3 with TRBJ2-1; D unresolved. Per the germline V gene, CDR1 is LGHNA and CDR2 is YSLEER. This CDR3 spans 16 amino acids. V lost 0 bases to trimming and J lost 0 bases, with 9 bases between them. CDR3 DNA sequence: TGCGCCAGCAGCCAAGAGTCATCAGGCTCCTACAATGAGCAGTTCTTC. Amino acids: CASSQESSGSYNEQFF.

CDR3 sequence reads: CASSPLSIAGGPYEQYF. CDR3 coding DNA: TGTGCCAGCTCACCTTTGTCAATAGCGGGGGGGCCCTACGAGCAGTACTTC. The chain links TRBV18 to TRBJ2-7; 11 bases align to TRBD2. There are 17 residues in the CDR3. V shed 3 bases and J 2 bases; nucleotides not matched to a gene: 9. Per the germline V gene, CDR1 is KGHSH and CDR2 is LQKENI.

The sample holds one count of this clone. CDR3 sequence reads: CASSRGGNSYNEQFF. In nucleotides, the CDR3 is TGCGCCAGCAGCCGGGGGGGAAACTCCTACAATGAGCAGTTCTTC. The chain is built from TRBV4-1 and TRBJ2-1, with 7 bases aligning to TRBD2. The CDR3 spans 15 residues. The germline V gene encodes CDR1 MGHRA and CDR2 YSYEKL. J gave up 0 bases and V 4 bases, and 3 bases lay outside the gene matches.

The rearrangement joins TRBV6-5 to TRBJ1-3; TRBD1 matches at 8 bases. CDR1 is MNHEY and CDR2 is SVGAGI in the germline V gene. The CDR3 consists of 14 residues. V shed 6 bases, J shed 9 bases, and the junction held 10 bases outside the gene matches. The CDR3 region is CASSRGPGAGTIYF. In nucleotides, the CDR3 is TGTGCCAGCAGCAGGGGGCCGGGTGCTGGCACCATATATTTT.

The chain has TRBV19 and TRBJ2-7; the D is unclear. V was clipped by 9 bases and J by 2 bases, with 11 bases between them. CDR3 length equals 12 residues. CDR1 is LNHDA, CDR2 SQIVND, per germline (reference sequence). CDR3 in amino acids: CARRRKAYEQYF. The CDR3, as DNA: TGTGCCAGGAGGAGAAAGGCCTACGAGCAGTACTTC. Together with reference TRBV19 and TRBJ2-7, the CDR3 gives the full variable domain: DGGITQSPKYLFRKEGQNVTLSCEQNLNHDAMYWYRQDPGQGLRLIYYSQIVNDFQKGDIAEGYSVSREKKESFPLTVTSAQKNPTAFYLCARRRKAYEQYFGPGTRLTVT.

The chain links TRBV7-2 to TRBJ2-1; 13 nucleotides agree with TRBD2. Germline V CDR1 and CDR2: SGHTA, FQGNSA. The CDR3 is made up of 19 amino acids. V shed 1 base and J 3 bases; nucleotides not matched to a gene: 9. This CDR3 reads CASSLEGTSGTPLYNEQFF. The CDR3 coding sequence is TGTGCCAGCAGCTTAGAGGGGACTAGCGGGACTCCCCTCTACAATGAGCAGTTCTTC. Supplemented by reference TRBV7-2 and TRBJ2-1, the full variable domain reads GAGVSQSPSNKVTEKGKDVELRCDPISGHTALYWYRQSLGQGLEFLIYFQGNSAPDKSGLPSDRFSAERTGGSVSTLTIQRTQQEDSAVYLCASSLEGTSGTPLYNEQFFGPGTRLTVL.

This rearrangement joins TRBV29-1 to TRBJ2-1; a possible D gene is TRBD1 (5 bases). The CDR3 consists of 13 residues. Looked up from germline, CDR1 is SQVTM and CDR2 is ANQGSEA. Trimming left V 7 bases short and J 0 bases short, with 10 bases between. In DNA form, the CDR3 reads TGCAGCGCGACAGTCAGCTCCTACAATGAGCAGTTCTTC. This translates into CSATVSSYNEQFF.

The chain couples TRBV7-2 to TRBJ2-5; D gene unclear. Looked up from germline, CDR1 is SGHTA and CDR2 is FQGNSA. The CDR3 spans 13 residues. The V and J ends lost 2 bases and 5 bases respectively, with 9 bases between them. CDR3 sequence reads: CASSLIASETQYF. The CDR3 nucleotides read TGTGCCAGCAGCTTAATTGCGAGTGAGACCCAGTACTTC.

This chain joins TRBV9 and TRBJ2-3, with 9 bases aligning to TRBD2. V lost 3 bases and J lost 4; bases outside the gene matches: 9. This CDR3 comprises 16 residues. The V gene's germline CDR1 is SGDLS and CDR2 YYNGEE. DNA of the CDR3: TGTGCCAGCAGCGCCCTCCGACTAGCGGCGGCAGATACGCAGTATTTT. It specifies CASSALRLAAADTQYF.

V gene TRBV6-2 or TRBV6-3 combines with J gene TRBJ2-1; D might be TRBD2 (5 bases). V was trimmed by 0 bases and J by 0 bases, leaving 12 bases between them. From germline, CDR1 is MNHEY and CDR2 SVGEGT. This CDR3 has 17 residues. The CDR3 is CASSYSRVGSSYNEQFF. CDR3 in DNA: TGTGCCAGCAGTTACTCGAGGGTGGGGAGCTCCTACAATGAGCAGTTCTTC.

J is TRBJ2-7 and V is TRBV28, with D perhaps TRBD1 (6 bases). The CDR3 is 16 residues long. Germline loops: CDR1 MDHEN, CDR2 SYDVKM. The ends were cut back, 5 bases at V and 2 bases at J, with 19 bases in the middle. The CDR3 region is CASSPSTGHKAYEQYF. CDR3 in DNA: TGTGCCAGCAGTCCTAGTACAGGGCATAAGGCCTACGAGCAGTACTTC.

CDR3 in amino acids: CASSYFGGDMQYF. The CDR3 region has the DNA TGTGCCAGCAGTTACTTCGGGGGGGATATGCAGTACTTC. The gene calls are TRBV6-2 or TRBV6-3 and TRBJ2-7; 8 nucleotides line up with TRBD2. V lost 1 base to trimming and J lost 9 bases; unmatched junction nucleotides: 5. Germline lookup yields CDR1 MNHEY and CDR2 SVGEGT. CDR3 length equals 13 residues.

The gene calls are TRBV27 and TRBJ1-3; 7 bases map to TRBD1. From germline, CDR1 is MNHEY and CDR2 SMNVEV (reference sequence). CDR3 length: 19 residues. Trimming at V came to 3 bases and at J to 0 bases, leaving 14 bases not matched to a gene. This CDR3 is CASSFADLPGDSSGNTIYF. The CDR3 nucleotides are TGTGCCAGCAGTTTTGCGGACCTCCCCGGGGACAGCTCTGGAAACACCATATATTTT.

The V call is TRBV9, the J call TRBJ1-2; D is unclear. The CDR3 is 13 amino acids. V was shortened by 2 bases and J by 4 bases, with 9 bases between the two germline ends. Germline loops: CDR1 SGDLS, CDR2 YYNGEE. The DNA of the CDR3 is TGTGCCAGCAGCGTCCAGGCCGGCTATGGCTACACCTTC. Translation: CASSVQAGYGYTF. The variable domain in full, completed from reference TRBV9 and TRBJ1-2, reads DSGVTQTPKHLITATGQRVTLRCSPRSGDLSVYWYQQSLDQGLQFLIQYYNGEERAKGNILERFSAQQFPDLHSELNLSSLELGDSALYFCASSVQAGYGYTFGSGTRLTVV.

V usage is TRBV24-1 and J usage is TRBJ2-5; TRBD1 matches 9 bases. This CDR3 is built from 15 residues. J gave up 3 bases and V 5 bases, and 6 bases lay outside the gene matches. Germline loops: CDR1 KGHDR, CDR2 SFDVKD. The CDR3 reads CATSGNRDREETQYF. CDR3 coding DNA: TGTGCCACCAGTGGCAATCGGGACAGGGAAGAGACCCAGTACTTC.

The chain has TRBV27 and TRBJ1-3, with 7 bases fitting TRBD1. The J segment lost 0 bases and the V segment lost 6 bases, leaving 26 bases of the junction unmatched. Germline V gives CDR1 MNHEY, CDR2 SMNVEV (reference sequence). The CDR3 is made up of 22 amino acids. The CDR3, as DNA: TGTGCCAGCAGGCCTGTTGGCTGGCGGGGACAGCCAGGGGGGATCTCTGGAAACACCATATATTTT. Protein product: CASRPVGWRGQPGGISGNTIYF.

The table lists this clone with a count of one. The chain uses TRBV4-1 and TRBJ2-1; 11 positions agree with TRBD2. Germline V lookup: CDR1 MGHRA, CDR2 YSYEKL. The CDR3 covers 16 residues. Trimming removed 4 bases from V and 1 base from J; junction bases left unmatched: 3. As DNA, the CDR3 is TGCGCCAGCAGCCCTAGACTAGCGGGATCCTACAATGAGCAGTTCTTC. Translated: CASSPRLAGSYNEQFF.

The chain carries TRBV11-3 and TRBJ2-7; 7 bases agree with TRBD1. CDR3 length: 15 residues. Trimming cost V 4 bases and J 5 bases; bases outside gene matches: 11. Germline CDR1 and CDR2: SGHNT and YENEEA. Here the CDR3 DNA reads TGTGCCAGCAGCTCTGGGAACAGGGGATCAGACGAGCAGTACTTC. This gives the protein CASSSGNRGSDEQYF.

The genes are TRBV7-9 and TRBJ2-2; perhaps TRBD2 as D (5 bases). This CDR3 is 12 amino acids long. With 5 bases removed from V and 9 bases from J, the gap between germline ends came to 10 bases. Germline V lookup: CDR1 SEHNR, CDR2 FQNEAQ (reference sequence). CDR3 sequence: CASSNSGRELFF. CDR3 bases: TGTGCCAGCAGCAACAGCGGCCGGGAGCTGTTTTTT.